Below are 22 T cell receptor beta chains sequenced from a single sample in a study of blood T cell repertoires in COVID-19. Clones were read by immunoSEQ multiplex PCR, and TCRdb kept only the in-frame ones, dropping some. The sample has 84,000 or so clones; roughly 87% are singletons. Sequenced sample: peripheral blood. These receptors all come from a man aged 65-85 years with acute or convalescent COVID-19.

This chain links TRBV11-2 with TRBJ2-7; 11 bases are a match to TRBD1. This CDR3 has 14 amino acids. Germline V lookup: CDR1 SGHAT, CDR2 FQNNGV. Trimming cost V 4 bases and J 9 bases; bases outside gene matches: 8. CDR3 in amino acids: CASSSHGTGGRQYF. Here the CDR3 DNA reads TGTGCCAGCAGCTCCCACGGGACAGGGGGTAGGCAGTACTTC. Variable domain in full (rest from reference TRBV11-2 and TRBJ2-7): EAGVAQSPRYKIIEKRQSVAFWCNPISGHATLYWYQQILGQGPKLLIQFQNNGVVDDSQLPKDRFSAERLKGVDSTLKIQPAKLEDSAVYLCASSSHGTGGRQYFGPGTRLTVT.

The rearrangement joins TRBV18 to TRBJ1-5, with a possible D match to TRBD1 (6 bases). Germline V CDR1 and CDR2: KGHSH, LQKENI. V was trimmed by 2 bases and J by 10 bases, leaving 15 bases between them. The CDR3 is made up of 14 amino acids. CDR3 in DNA: TGTGCCAGCTCACCAGACGAAATACAGGGTCCCCAGCATTTT. The encoded protein is CASSPDEIQGPQHF.

The chain has TRBV7-3 and TRBJ2-2; the D is unclear. The germline V gene has CDR1 SGHTA and CDR2 FQGTGA. The ends were cut back, 5 bases at V and 0 bases at J, with 16 bases in the middle. There are 17 residues in the CDR3. CDR3 DNA sequence: TGTGCCAGCAGCAAAGACCCAGGTGACGCGAACACCGGGGAGCTGTTTTTT. Protein product: CASSKDPGDANTGELFF.

The J gene is TRBJ2-6, the V gene TRBV5-1; D not certain. The CDR3 is made up of 15 amino acids. Germline values: CDR1 SGHRS, CDR2 YFSETQ. With 4 bases removed from V and 0 bases from J, the gap between germline ends came to 8 bases. The CDR3 here is CASSERSSGANVLTF. Written as DNA, the CDR3 is TGCGCCAGCAGCGAACGGAGCTCTGGGGCCAACGTCCTGACTTTC.

The chain links TRBV11-2 to TRBJ2-2; the D gene is possibly TRBD1 (6 bases). CDR1 and CDR2 from the germline V gene are SGHAT and FQNNGV. Trimming shortened V by 10 bases and J by 4 bases, and 16 bases separated the two germline ends. The CDR3 totals 14 residues. The CDR3 region is CATATGSSTGELFF. Written as DNA, the CDR3 is TGTGCCACCGCAACAGGGTCGAGCACCGGGGAGCTGTTTTTT.

V usage is TRBV28 and J usage is TRBJ1-3; TRBD1 agrees at 7 bases. Germline lookup yields CDR1 MDHEN and CDR2 SYDVKM. V shed 5 bases and J 6 bases; nucleotides not matched to a gene: 7. The CDR3 spans 14 residues. The CDR3 nucleotides are TGTGCCAGCAGTGTACAGGGGCTGAAAAACACCATATATTTT. Protein product: CASSVQGLKNTIYF. The whole variable domain, remainder taken from reference TRBV28 and TRBJ1-3, is DVKVTQSSRYLVKRTGEKVFLECVQDMDHENMFWYRQDPGLGLRLIYFSYDVKMKEKGDIPEGYSVSREKKERFSLILESASTNQTSMYLCASSVQGLKNTIYFGEGSWLTVV.

The chain employs TRBV10-3 and TRBJ1-2, with 7 positions matching TRBD1. CDR3 size: 14 residues. The germline CDR1 and CDR2 sequences are ENHRY and SYGVKD. J lost 2 bases, V lost 5 bases, and 5 bases had no gene match. The CDR3 DNA is TGTGCCATCAGTCCTTTGACAGGGAACTATGGCTACACCTTC. Translation: CAISPLTGNYGYTF.

Here the CDR3 DNA reads TGTGCCTGGAGTGTATACCGGACAGGGTTCGGCTACACCTTC. Translation gives CAWSVYRTGFGYTF. The chain joins TRBV30 to TRBJ1-2; 8 bases line up with TRBD1. V lost 0 bases and J lost 8; bases outside the gene matches: 8. The CDR3 consists of 14 residues. Germline V gene data show CDR1 as GTSNPN and CDR2 as SVGIG (reference sequence).

The chain combines TRBV10-3 with TRBJ2-7, with D possibly matching TRBD2 (6 bases). Trimming took 3 bases from V and 4 from J, leaving 7 bases between them. The CDR3 is 12 amino acids. Germline-derived CDR1 and CDR2 are ENHRY and SYGVKD. In DNA, the CDR3 is TGTGCCATCAGTGAAGGAGGGTACGAGCAGTACTTC. Translated: CAISEGGYEQYF.

The gene calls are TRBV9 and TRBJ1-4; 9 nucleotides align to TRBD1. Germline values: CDR1 SGDLS, CDR2 YYNGEE. The CDR3 totals 15 residues. V was clipped by 3 bases and J by 7 bases; unmatched bases: 7. The CDR3 here is CASSGGQGSGEKLFF. The CDR3 DNA follows: TGTGCCAGCAGCGGAGGACAGGGGTCGGGTGAAAAACTGTTTTTT.

The chain links TRBV5-4 to TRBJ2-3; perhaps TRBD1 as D (6 bases). Germline V gene data show CDR1 as SGHNT and CDR2 as YYREEE (reference sequence). With 4 bases removed from V and 1 base from J, the gap between germline ends came to 13 bases. This CDR3 is 15 amino acids long. CDR3 sequence reads: CASSHRDSRTDTQYF. In nucleotides, the CDR3 is TGTGCCAGCAGCCACAGGGATTCGCGCACAGATACGCAGTATTTT.

The chain carries TRBV9 and TRBJ2-2; 7 positions agree with TRBD1. The germline CDR1 and CDR2 sequences are SGDLS and YYNGEE. With V trimmed by 4 bases and J by 4 bases, 7 bases remained unmatched. The CDR3 is 15 amino acids. CDR3 in amino acids: CASSSTTGFTGELFF. Here the CDR3 DNA reads TGTGCCAGCAGCTCCACGACAGGGTTCACCGGGGAGCTGTTTTTT.

The chain recombines TRBV19 with TRBJ1-5; 7 bases align to TRBD1. This CDR3 has 15 amino acids. J lost 3 bases, V lost 5 bases, and 7 bases had no gene match. Germline V gives CDR1 LNHDA, CDR2 SQIVND (reference sequence). The CDR3 DNA reads TGTGCCAGTAGTCCTCCGGGACAGAACAATCAGCCCCAGCATTTT. Protein sequence: CASSPPGQNNQPQHF.

The CDR3 reads CASSLEGTRSNEQFF. CDR3 nucleotides: TGTGCCAGCAGCTTGGAAGGGACTAGGTCTAATGAGCAGTTCTTC. The chain links TRBV5-5 to TRBJ2-1; 8 positions agree with TRBD2. The length of the CDR3 is 15 residues. Germline V gives CDR1 SGHKS, CDR2 YYEKEE (reference sequence). Unmatched junction bases numbered 6, after V lost 0 bases and J lost 7 bases.

The chain links TRBV5-1 to TRBJ2-1; the match to TRBD2 covers 11 bases. The CDR3 is 16 residues long. The junction had 11 bases not matched to a gene; V was cut back by 4 bases and J by 8 bases. Germline V gene lookup returns CDR1 SGHRS and CDR2 YFSETQ. The CDR3 region has the DNA TGCGCCAGCAGCCCGCCACTAGCGGGAGTCGGCGATGAGCAGTTCTTC. Protein sequence: CASSPPLAGVGDEQFF.

V gene TRBV19 combines with J gene TRBJ2-1; 12 bases line up with TRBD2. Germline V gene data show CDR1 as LNHDA and CDR2 as SQIVND (reference sequence). The CDR3 extends over 15 amino acids. After removal of 4 bases from V and 9 bases from J, the junction contained 7 bases not matched to a gene. The CDR3 nucleotides are TGTGCCAGTAGTACTCTAGCGGGAGGGCCCGGTGAGCAGTTCTTC. This translates into CASSTLAGGPGEQFF.

V is TRBV28 and J is TRBJ2-7, with 7 bases that match TRBD1. The germline V gene has CDR1 MDHEN and CDR2 SYDVKM. V gave up 5 bases and J gave up 6 bases; unmatched junction bases: 4. This CDR3 is built from 12 residues. CDR3 DNA sequence: TGTGCCAGCAGTCGAACAGGGGTCGAGCAGTACTTC. Translating it yields CASSRTGVEQYF.

The chain links TRBV6-5 to TRBJ2-5; D uncertain. The CDR3 sequence is 15 residues long. Per the germline V gene, CDR1 is MNHEY and CDR2 is SVGAGI. Trimming stripped 2 bases from V and 5 bases from J, with 15 bases between. The CDR3 coding sequence is TGTGCCAGCAGTTACCGAGCCACACCCGGGGAGACCCAGTACTTC. Translation gives CASSYRATPGETQYF.

Here the CDR3 reads CASSYSYEQYF. CDR3 DNA: TGTGCCAGCAGTTACAGTTACGAGCAGTACTTC. This sequence joins TRBV12-3 or TRBV12-4 and TRBJ2-7, with D uncertain. This CDR3 spans 11 amino acids. Trimming left V 4 bases short and J 4 bases short, with 5 bases between.

V gene TRBV28 combines with J gene TRBJ2-7; 9 nucleotides line up with TRBD1. Germline trimming cut 7 bases from V and 3 bases from J; bases unmatched to any gene: 1. The CDR3 has 12 amino acids. CDR1 is MDHEN and CDR2 is SYDVKM in the germline V gene. The CDR3 protein is CASTTGGYEQYF. CDR3 DNA: TGTGCCAGCACGACAGGGGGCTACGAGCAGTACTTC.

As to this clone: Other nucleotide sequences from this sample produce the same CDR3. The rearrangement joins TRBV11-2 to TRBJ2-1, with D tentatively TRBD2 (6 bases). The germline V gene has CDR1 SGHAT and CDR2 FQNNGV. This CDR3 region has 15 residues. Trimming took 0 bases from V and 1 from J, leaving 7 bases between them. The CDR3 here is CASSLEGGSYNEQFF. The CDR3 DNA is TGTGCCAGCAGCTTAGAGGGGGGTTCCTACAATGAGCAGTTCTTC.

The V and J genes are TRBV19 and TRBJ2-3; possibly TRBD2 for D (7 bases). Germline V gene lookup returns CDR1 LNHDA and CDR2 SQIVND (reference sequence). This CDR3 has 13 residues. Deletions cut 7 bases from V and 3 bases from J, with 11 bases between. The CDR3: CASNRGGTDTQYF. DNA for the CDR3: TGTGCCAGTAATAGGGGGGGGACAGATACGCAGTATTTT.